This TCR beta chain came from a study of T cells after yellow fever vaccination. For the study at large: Fractions of low cell number were prepared using SMART-Seq v4 Ultra Low Input.

V shed 6 bases and J 6 bases; nucleotides not matched to a gene: 9. This CDR3 has 13 residues. Germline CDR1 is DFQATT and CDR2 is SNEGSKA (reference sequence). This clonotype was recorded a few times. TCRdb reprocessed the 5' RACE reads with MiXCR, giving one entry per CDR3 protein. The table shows roughly 400,000 distinct CDR3 sequences, with around a sixth occurring only once. The clonotype originates from a young man who received the YFV17D yellow fever vaccine. Sequenced here: PBMCs, sampled before the yellow fever booster vaccination. The chain couples TRBV20-1 to TRBJ1-2; TRBD1 matches 8 bases. Written as DNA, the CDR3 is TGCAGTGCCACCGGGACAGGAGCCGATGGCTACACCTTC. Protein: CSATGTGADGYTF.